The following is a TCR beta chain sequence with its context. Its target is unknown. The data were obtained in a study of graft-versus-host responses after intestinal transplantation. Background on the study: Each transplant was multivisceral, liver-intestinal, or isolated intestinal. All recipients got anti-thymocyte globulin induction, then tacrolimus and steroids for roughly 3 years. Findings and caveats of the study: Detected in recipient marrow were GvH clones, some of which were first observed in ileum or blood.

The table came from immunoSEQ multiplex PCR; TCRdb's copy has only in-frame clones and leaves some out. Among more than 100,000 clones listed, 90% to 95% were seen once. The CDR3 totals 15 residues. V was cut by 10 bases and J by 5 bases, with 20 bases left in between. CDR1 and CDR2 (germline): MNHNY, SVGAGI (reference sequence). The chain uses TRBV6-6 and TRBJ1-4; a weak D match, TRBD1 (5 bases). The sequencing here drew on unstimulated CD8+ T cells sorted from spleen or lymph node cells, taken before intestinal transplant. This sequence originates from a human donor who received an intestinal transplant. The CDR3 nucleotides read TGTGCCACCAAGTACCAGCAGGGAGTGAATGAAAAACTGTTTTTT. As protein: CATKYQQGVNEKLFF.